This TCR beta chain was sequenced during a study of blood T cell repertoires in COVID-19. Overall study: PBMCs, B-cell-depleted T cells, or T cells were the source of the cDNA or gDNA that made up the material.

The age range of participants was about 18 to 100 years, with residence in about 25 US areas. Assignments of participants to cohorts depended upon their own reported clinical history. Under the authors' procedure: Amplification of reference gene primers provided the estimated nucleated cell counts. Clones were read by immunoSEQ multiplex PCR, and TCRdb kept only the in-frame ones, dropping some. V, J and clone size reflect that table, while D and trimming were determined from the DNA. The sample lists tens of thousands of clones, roughly 80% occurring once. Germline lookup yields CDR1 MNHEY and CDR2 SMNVEV (reference sequence). Trimming removed 6 bases at V and 0 bases at J, with 9 bases between. This CDR3 region has 14 residues.

The receptor was isolated from a woman aged 40-49 years with acute COVID-19. This chain joins TRBV27 and TRBJ1-3, with D tentatively TRBD1 (6 bases). Sequences were obtained from PBMCs or T cells enriched from blood (not recorded which). Written as DNA, the CDR3 is TGTGCCAGCAGACGGGACAACTCTGGAAACACCATATATTTT. Translation gives CASRRDNSGNTIYF.